This T cell receptor beta chain was sequenced for a study of T cells in Graves' hyperthyroidism and ophthalmopathy. This clonotype was recorded at least ten times. Its antigen is not known. Notes on the study in general: From stable hyperthyroidism, ophthalmopathy was separated by a 13 V-J model.

Looked up from germline, CDR1 is LGHDT and CDR2 is YNNKEL (reference sequence). Trimming took 1 base from V and 6 from J; bases not matched to a gene: 2. The CDR3 has 14 amino acids. Not enrolled were patients with uncontrolled infection, other autoimmune disease, pregnancy or lactation. Diagnosing involved the use of clinical symptoms, serum thyroxine and TRAb, thyroid ultrasound and orbital computed tomography. Amplification yielded TCR beta CDR3 regions, with RNA transcripts as the source. HTBI primers were used for first-round RT-PCR of the TCR CDR3. TCRdb fed the multiplex PCR reads into MiXCR, producing one record per CDR3 protein. The table lists about 770,000 distinct CDR3 sequences, roughly a sixth of them singletons.

This chain connects TRBV3-1 to TRBJ2-1, with 8 bases aligning to TRBD1. This clonotype was sampled from a woman aged 45 to 65 with Graves' hyperthyroidism that later progressed to Graves' ophthalmopathy. Sequenced input: blood. The CDR3: CASSQAGTGNEQFF. CDR3 bases: TGTGCCAGCAGCCAAGCAGGGACAGGCAATGAGCAGTTCTTC.